This T cell receptor (beta chain) was sequenced for a study of T-cell reconstitution after alpha-beta-depleted transplantation in children. Study outcomes and limitations: In patients about two months after transplant, alpha-beta T cells reportedly arose from several hundred expanded graft clones. One year post-transplant, T-cell counts and diversity were largely derived from T cells produced anew. In some patients, recipient T cells and intrathymic progenitors surviving conditioning explained high day-60 diversity.

From germline, CDR1 is SEHNR and CDR2 FQNEAQ (reference sequence). The CDR3 sequence is 12 residues long. V was cut by 4 bases and J by 6 bases, with 6 bases left in between. A library of TCRbeta sequences, prepared with unique molecular identifiers, was generated. TCRdb re-derived calls from the PCR reads in MiXCR, one entry per CDR3 protein. The sample has roughly 490,000 distinct CDR3 sequences, approximately 10% seen once. About this clonotype: Antigen unknown.

The chain employs TRBV7-9 and TRBJ2-2; no firm D call. The specimen comprised PBMCs, mostly from graft donor cells, sampled 180 days after TCRalphabeta/CD19-depleted stem cell transplant. The origin of this receptor is a female patient between 2 and 15 years old who had a stem cell transplant for aplastic anemia, so the T cells may come from the graft donor. CDR3 amino acids: CASSSLPGELFF. CDR3 DNA: TGTGCCAGCAGCTCCCTTCCCGGGGAGCTGTTTTTT.